These 21 T cell receptor beta chains share one sample of origin, sequenced in a study of T cell responses to AZD1222 COVID-19 vaccine. Some clones are missing from TCRdb's copy, which holds only in-frame ones; the method was immunoSEQ multiplex PCR. The sample lists 150,000 or so clones, approximately 93% seen once, with about 0.9% in the top ten. Source: peripheral blood, taken on day 0 of AZD1222 vaccination. All receptors come from an adult in good health.

This clone was seen just once. The chain uses TRBV15 and TRBJ1-1; unclear D gene. Trimming took 3 bases from V and 5 from J, leaving 10 bases between them. This CDR3 comprises 13 residues. Per the germline V gene, CDR1 is LNHNV and CDR2 is YYDKDF (reference sequence). The CDR3 nucleotides read TGTGCCACCAGCAGGGAGGGCGGGACTGAAGCTTTCTTT. Protein: CATSREGGTEAFF.

CDR3 sequence reads: CASRGQVEAFF. For the CDR3, the DNA is TGTGCCAGCAGAGGACAGGTCGAAGCTTTCTTT. The chain uses TRBV2 and TRBJ1-1; 7 bases are a match to TRBD1. The CDR3 contains 11 residues. The V gene end was trimmed by 6 bases and the J gene end by 8 bases; junction bases not matched to a gene: 3. Germline-derived CDR1 and CDR2 are SNHLY and FYNNEI.

The chain carries TRBV18 and TRBJ1-3, with D uncertain. The CDR3 runs to 16 residues. From germline, CDR1 is KGHSH and CDR2 LQKENI. The V gene lost 3 bases and the J gene lost 0 bases, with 12 bases spanning the gap. The CDR3 loop is CASSPEDRGSGNTIYF. CDR3 bases: TGTGCCAGCTCACCTGAGGACCGCGGCTCTGGAAACACCATATATTTT. The variable domain in full, completed from reference TRBV18 and TRBJ1-3, reads NAGVMQNPRHLVRRRGQEARLRCSPMKGHSHVYWYRQLPEEGLKFMVYLQKENIIDESGMPKERFSAEFPKEGPSILRIQQVVRGDSAAYFCASSPEDRGSGNTIYFGEGSWLTVV.

The V and J genes are TRBV7-9 and TRBJ1-6; tentative D call: TRBD1 (5 bases). V dropped 6 bases and J dropped 3 bases, with 9 bases sitting between them. The length of the CDR3 is 14 residues. The germline CDR1 and CDR2 sequences are SEHNR and FQNEAQ (reference sequence). The CDR3 protein is CASSGQGYNSPLHF. The CDR3 bases are TGTGCCAGCAGTGGACAAGGCTATAATTCACCCCTCCACTTT.

This chain joins TRBV12-3 or TRBV12-4 and TRBJ1-2; the D is unclear. Deletions cut 2 bases from V and 0 bases from J, with 4 bases between. The CDR3 has 13 amino acids. The CDR3 loop is CASSLFSNYGYTF. The CDR3 region has the DNA TGTGCCAGCAGTTTATTCTCTAACTATGGCTACACCTTC.

This chain uses TRBV18 with TRBJ1-2; 8 nucleotides agree with TRBD1. CDR1 is KGHSH, CDR2 LQKENI, per germline. The CDR3 has 15 residues. The trim removed 0 bases at V and 5 bases at J, leaving 5 bases unmatched. CDR3 amino acids: CASSPPAGGDYGYTF. CDR3 in DNA: TGTGCCAGCTCACCACCGGCAGGGGGCGATTATGGCTACACCTTC.

This chain connects TRBV18 to TRBJ1-1; D not resolved. Germline CDR1 KGHSH, CDR2 LQKENI. The CDR3 covers 13 residues. The V end lost 6 bases, the J end lost 3 bases, and 11 bases lay between the germline ends. CDR3 sequence reads: CASSTGSYTEAFF. DNA of the CDR3: TGTGCCAGCTCCACCGGGAGTTACACTGAAGCTTTCTTT. Complete variable domain (other parts from reference TRBV18 and TRBJ1-1): NAGVMQNPRHLVRRRGQEARLRCSPMKGHSHVYWYRQLPEEGLKFMVYLQKENIIDESGMPKERFSAEFPKEGPSILRIQQVVRGDSAAYFCASSTGSYTEAFFGQGTRLTVV.

This chain links TRBV11-2 with TRBJ2-3; D remains ambiguous. Deletions cut 3 bases from V and 2 bases from J, with 6 bases between. The CDR3 runs to 13 residues. Looked up from germline, CDR1 is SGHAT and CDR2 is FQNNGV. The DNA of the CDR3 is TGTGCCAGCAGCTTCGCCCTCACAGATACGCAGTATTTT. Translating gives CASSFALTDTQYF.

The J gene is TRBJ2-3, the V gene TRBV5-4; 15 positions agree with TRBD2. The V and J ends lost 4 bases and 1 base, in that order; junction bases with no gene match: 7. Germline CDR1 and CDR2: SGHNT and YYREEE (reference sequence). This CDR3 spans 18 amino acids. The chain's CDR3 is CASSPGLAGGPGTDTQYF. The CDR3, as DNA: TGTGCCAGCAGCCCTGGACTAGCGGGGGGGCCTGGCACAGATACGCAGTATTTT.

The genes are TRBV9 and TRBJ2-5, with unresolved D. This CDR3 comprises 12 residues. CDR1 and CDR2 from the germline V gene are SGDLS and YYNGEE. V was clipped by 8 bases and J by 1 base, with 9 bases between them. DNA of the CDR3: TGTGCCAGACGACAAGTCCAAGAGACCCAGTACTTC. Amino acids: CARRQVQETQYF.

CDR3: CASSIRPGGDGNQPQHF. CDR3 nucleotide sequence: TGTGCCAGTAGTATCCGGCCCGGGGGCGACGGCAATCAGCCCCAGCATTTT. The chain uses TRBV19 and TRBJ1-5, with D maybe TRBD1 (6 bases). The CDR3 sequence is 17 residues long. With 3 bases removed from V and 2 bases from J, the gap between germline ends came to 17 bases. The germline gives CDR1 LNHDA, CDR2 SQIVND (reference sequence).

The genes are TRBV5-1 and TRBJ1-6; the D is unclear. This CDR3 is 16 amino acids long. In germline, CDR1 is SGHRS, CDR2 YFSETQ. V was clipped by 0 bases and J by 4 bases, with 11 bases between them. The CDR3 spells CASSLEVSTYNSPLHF. The CDR3 nucleotides are TGCGCCAGCAGCTTGGAGGTCAGCACGTATAATTCACCCCTCCACTTT.

This clone came up once. This chain links TRBV5-5 with TRBJ2-7, with D perhaps given as TRBD1 or TRBD2 (6 bases each). CDR1 and CDR2 from the germline V gene are SGHKS and YYEKEE (reference sequence). The CDR3 spans 15 residues. Trimming took off 1 base at V and 5 bases at J, with 16 bases between the two ends. The CDR3 DNA is TGTGCCAGCAGCTTGCGGATTACAGGGACTGACGAGCAGTACTTC. Translating gives CASSLRITGTDEQYF. Drawing the rest from reference TRBV5-5 and TRBJ2-7, the complete variable domain is DAGVTQSPTHLIKTRGQQVTLRCSPISGHKSVSWYQQVLGQGPQFIFQYYEKEERGRGNFPDRFSARQFPNYSSELNVNALLLGDSALYLCASSLRITGTDEQYFGPGTRLTVT.

This chain uses TRBV27 with TRBJ1-4, with D maybe TRBD1 (5 bases). The CDR3 covers 14 residues. The ends were cut back, 8 bases at V and 8 bases at J, with 18 bases in the middle. The germline CDR1 and CDR2 sequences are MNHEY and SMNVEV (reference sequence). In nucleotides, the CDR3 is TGTGCCAGCGCATTGCAGGGCCTTTCGGAAAAACTGTTTTTT. This sequence encodes CASALQGLSEKLFF. Full variable domain (rest looked up from reference TRBV27 and TRBJ1-4): EAQVTQNPRYLITVTGKKLTVTCSQNMNHEYMSWYRQDPGLGLRQIYYSMNVEVTDKGDVPEGYKVSRKEKRNFPLILESPSPNQTSLYFCASALQGLSEKLFFGSGTQLSVL.

V usage is TRBV24-1 and J usage is TRBJ1-2, with TRBD1 as a possible D gene (6 bases). V was trimmed by 2 bases and J by 2 bases, leaving 8 bases between them. The CDR3 extends over 14 amino acids. Germline V gene sequence: CDR1 KGHDR, CDR2 SFDVKD. The CDR3 region is CATSDSRGNYGYTF. The CDR3 DNA follows: TGTGCCACCAGTGATTCCAGGGGAAACTATGGCTACACCTTC.

This clone was counted a single time. This chain uses TRBV27 with TRBJ1-5; 7 bases match TRBD1. From germline, CDR1 is MNHEY and CDR2 SMNVEV (reference sequence). The CDR3 sequence is 15 residues long. Trimming cost V 6 bases and J 4 bases; bases outside gene matches: 9. The CDR3 DNA reads TGTGCCAGCAGGGTCGGAGGGGGCGGAAATCAGCCCCAGCATTTT. Its protein is CASRVGGGGNQPQHF.

The chain employs TRBV18 and TRBJ2-1; D assignment may be TRBD1 or TRBD2 (5 bases each). Looked up from germline, CDR1 is KGHSH and CDR2 is LQKENI. Trimming removed 2 bases from V and 4 bases from J, with 12 bases in between. The CDR3 has 15 amino acids. The CDR3 DNA reads as TGTGCCAGCTCACCAACGGGGCCCGCATACAATGAGCAGTTCTTC. It codes for CASSPTGPAYNEQFF.

The rearrangement links TRBV5-8 to TRBJ1-2, with 8 bases matching TRBD1. The CDR3 has 12 residues. The V gene's germline CDR1 is SGHTS and CDR2 YDEGEE. Trimming took 2 bases from V and 12 from J; bases not matched to a gene: 6. The CDR3 DNA follows: TGTGCCAGCAGCTTTCGGGACAGGCCCAACACCTTC. Its protein product is CASSFRDRPNTF.

CDR3 sequence: CASSLAGTRYTEAFF. Here the CDR3 DNA reads TGTGCCAGCAGCTTGGCCGGGACCCGTTACACTGAAGCTTTCTTT. The rearrangement links TRBV5-4 to TRBJ1-1; maybe TRBD1 (5 bases). The CDR3 runs to 15 residues. V lost 0 bases and J 3 bases, leaving 12 bases between the germline ends. Germline values: CDR1 SGHNT, CDR2 YYREEE (reference sequence).

The chain uses TRBV6-5 and TRBJ2-7; a possible D gene is TRBD1 (5 bases). The CDR3 extends over 14 amino acids. V lost 7 bases, J lost 4 bases, and 17 bases lay in between. Germline V gives CDR1 MNHEY, CDR2 SVGAGI. The DNA for the CDR3 is TGTGCCAGCACCTCTCAGGGTAGTGTATACGAGCAGTACTTC. Translated: CASTSQGSVYEQYF.

The V gene is TRBV7-3, the J gene TRBJ1-3; 9 nucleotides align to TRBD1. From germline, CDR1 is SGHTA and CDR2 FQGTGA. There are 15 residues in the CDR3. V gave up 5 bases and J gave up 1 base; unmatched junction bases: 3. The DNA for the CDR3 is TGTGCCAGCAGCCGGACAGGGGATTCTGGAAACACCATATATTTT. Translated, it gives CASSRTGDSGNTIYF.